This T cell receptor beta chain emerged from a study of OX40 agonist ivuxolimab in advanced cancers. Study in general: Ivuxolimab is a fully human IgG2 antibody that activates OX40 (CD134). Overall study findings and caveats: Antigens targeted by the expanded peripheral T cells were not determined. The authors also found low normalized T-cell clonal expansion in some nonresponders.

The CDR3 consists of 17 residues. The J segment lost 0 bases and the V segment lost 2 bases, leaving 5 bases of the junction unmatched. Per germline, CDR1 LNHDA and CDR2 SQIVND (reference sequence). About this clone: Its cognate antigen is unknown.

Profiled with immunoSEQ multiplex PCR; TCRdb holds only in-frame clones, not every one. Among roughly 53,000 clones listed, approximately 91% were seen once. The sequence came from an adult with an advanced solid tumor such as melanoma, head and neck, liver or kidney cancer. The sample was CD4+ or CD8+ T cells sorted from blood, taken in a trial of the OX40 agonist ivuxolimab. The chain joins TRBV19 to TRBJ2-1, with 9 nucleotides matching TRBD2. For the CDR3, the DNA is TGTGCCAGTAGTATAACTGGGACTAGCTTCTCCTACAATGAGCAGTTCTTC. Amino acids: CASSITGTSFSYNEQFF.